Below, 20 T cell receptor beta chains from the same sample are listed, as sequenced in a study of T cells in women clearing cervical HPV infection. The assay was immunoSEQ multiplex PCR, and TCRdb's table has in-frame clones only and misses some. This sample's table has around 21,000 clones. The specimen was blood buffy coat. Receptors were obtained from a woman between 18 and 70 years old with a cervical HPV16 infection that either progressed to CIN3+ or cleared (not recorded which).

About this clone itself: With the read ending 3 residues before the CDR3 end, the germline J gene is used to fill in that end. V is TRBV12-3 or TRBV12-4 and J is TRBJ2-7; the D gene is possibly TRBD1 (6 bases). The CDR3 totals 13 residues. V was trimmed by 8 bases and J by 4 bases, leaving 15 bases between them. The CDR3 DNA, read in part, is TGTGCCAGCGGGCAGGGACAAGCATACGAG. Protein: CASGQGQAYE. The CDR3, in full, reads CASGQGQAYEQYF.

By frequency, this clone registers medium-sized. Read coverage stops 3 residues before the CDR3 terminus; the germline J gene supplies the remainder. The rearrangement joins TRBV6-4 to TRBJ2-3; 7 bases are shared with TRBD2. Germline trimming cut 3 bases from V and 1 base from J; bases unmatched to any gene: 4. CDR1 and CDR2 (germline): MRHNA, SNTAGT. The CDR3 spans 15 residues. The CDR3 sequence is CASSESAGGTDTQYF. CDR3 DNA (partial): TGTGCCAGCAGTGAGTCCGCGGGAGGCACAGATACG.

Note on this clone: The sequence runs out 3 residues before the end of the CDR3; the remainder is reconstructed from the germline J gene. This chain uses TRBV6-1 with TRBJ2-7, with TRBD1 identical over 8 bases. The CDR3 has 15 amino acids. The ends lost 3 bases at V and 5 bases at J; junction bases unmatched: 9. The V gene's germline CDR1 is MNHNS and CDR2 SASEGT. The DNA read from the CDR3 is TGTGCCAGCAGTGAGAATACAGGGGACAGGAACGAG. Amino acids: CASSENTGDRNE. The full CDR3 sequence reads CASSENTGDRNEQYF.

As concerns this clone: The read terminates 3 residues before the CDR3 end, so the remaining end is supplied by the germline J gene. The chain carries TRBV7-9 and TRBJ1-6; 7 nucleotides line up with TRBD1. This CDR3 is 13 amino acids long. Germline CDR1 SEHNR, CDR2 FQNEAQ (reference sequence). Partial CDR3 DNA: TGTGCCAGCAGCTTCAAGGTGGGACAGCCC. It translates to CASSFKVGQP. The entire CDR3 protein is CASSFKVGQPLHF.

This clone is called large based on its frequency. From the germline J gene comes the end of the CDR3, since the read stops 3 residues before it. This chain joins TRBV19 and TRBJ2-5; tentative D call: TRBD2 (7 bases). CDR1 is LNHDA and CDR2 is SQIVND in the germline V gene (reference sequence). CDR3 length: 15 amino acids. V was pared by 3 bases and J by 3 bases, with 14 bases between. The sequenced part of the CDR3 DNA is TGTGCCAGTAGTATCCCAGGGAGGGACAAAGAGACC. Translating it yields CASSIPGRDKET. From start to end, the CDR3 is CASSIPGRDKETQYF.

A remark on this clone: The CDR3 is cut off 3 residues early in the read; its end comes from the germline J gene. This chain uses TRBV19 with TRBJ2-5; TRBD1 is a possible D gene (6 bases). Germline V gene sequence: CDR1 LNHDA, CDR2 SQIVND (reference sequence). V lost 4 bases, J lost 2 bases, and 8 bases lay in between. The CDR3 is 13 residues long. Partial CDR3 DNA: TGTGCCAGTAGTAACGACAGGCAAGAGACC. It yields the protein CASSNDRQET. Given in full, the CDR3 is CASSNDRQETQYF.

As concerns this clone: Relative to the germline gene, one junction end is altered; a read error may explain this. The observed sequence ends 3 residues before the CDR3 terminus, with the missing tail filled in from the germline J gene. The chain joins TRBV7-9 to TRBJ2-7; the match to TRBD1 covers 9 bases. Germline CDR1 is SEHNR and CDR2 is FQNEAQ (reference sequence). CDR3 length equals 15 residues. The CDR3 sequence: CSSSSIGTGYNEQYF. The covered CDR3 bases are TGTTCCAGCAGCTCAATCGGGACAGGGTATAACGAG.

A note on this clone: With the read ending 3 residues before the CDR3 end, the germline J gene is used to fill in that end. This chain uses TRBV7-6 with TRBJ1-2; TRBD1 matches 9 bases. Germline assignment: CDR1 SGHVS and CDR2 FNYEAQ. CDR3 length equals 12 residues. The CDR3 loop is CASRTGEGDYTF. Incomplete CDR3 DNA: TGTGCCAGTAGGACAGGGGAAGGCGAC.

Details on this clone: The CDR3 end falls 3 residues outside the read, so it is completed with the germline J gene. The rearrangement links TRBV20-1 to TRBJ2-2; D possibly corresponds to TRBD2 (7 bases). With 1 base removed from V and 1 base from J, the gap between germline ends came to 19 bases. Germline V gene sequence: CDR1 DFQATT, CDR2 SNEGSKA (reference sequence). This CDR3 comprises 18 residues. CDR3: CSARVAWGLAENTGELFF. The CDR3 bases that were read are TGCAGTGCTAGAGTGGCCTGGGGGCTAGCGGAGAACACCGGGGAG.

Concerning this clone: The CDR3 extends 3 residues past the end of the read, so its final part is completed from the germline J gene. The chain has TRBV20-1 and TRBJ2-5, with D possibly being TRBD2 (7 bases). From germline, CDR1 is DFQATT and CDR2 SNEGSKA (reference sequence). This CDR3 has 15 residues. Partial CDR3 DNA: TGCAGTGCTATAGGGGGGGCGGCGATGACGGATACC. Its protein product is CSAIGGAAMTDT. The entire CDR3 sequence reads CSAIGGAAMTDTQYF.

As to this clone: The read stops 3 residues short of the end of the CDR3; the missing end is completed from the germline J gene. This chain links TRBV7-2 with TRBJ2-5, with D possibly matching TRBD2 (6 bases). Germline V lookup: CDR1 SGHTA, CDR2 FQGNSA. V was trimmed by 1 base and J by 5 bases, leaving 11 bases between them. The CDR3 is made up of 14 amino acids. CDR3 bases read: TGTGCCAGCAGCTTAGGGGGGGACCGGGAGACC. Amino acids: CASSLGGDRET. The full-length CDR3 reads as CASSLGGDRETQYF.

As to this clone: From the germline J gene comes the end of the CDR3, since the read stops 3 residues before it. The chain couples TRBV5-6 to TRBJ2-6; the D is unclear. V shed 4 bases and J shed 1 base, with 9 bases lying between them. This CDR3 comprises 15 residues. Per the germline V gene, CDR1 is SGHDT and CDR2 is YYEEEE. The CDR3 bases that were read are TGTGCCAGCAGCCCTAACCCATCTGGGGCCAACGTC. This gives the protein CASSPNPSGANV. The CDR3, in full, reads CASSPNPSGANVLTF.

Notes on this clone: The CDR3 extends 3 residues past the end of the read, so its final part is completed from the germline J gene. Different DNA sequences within this sample yield the same CDR3. The rearrangement uses TRBV19 and TRBJ2-1; possibly TRBD1 for D (5 bases). This CDR3 spans 13 amino acids. Trimming removed 3 bases from V and 6 bases from J, with 9 bases in between. The germline V gene encodes CDR1 LNHDA and CDR2 SQIVND (reference sequence). CDR3 region: CASSIAGPNEQFF. CDR3 DNA, as far as it was read: TGTGCCAGTAGTATCGCAGGGCCCAATGAG.

As to this clone: The read gets to within 3 residues of the CDR3 end, and the germline J gene fills in the rest. The rearrangement links TRBV15 to TRBJ2-1; D not resolved. Trimming shortened V by 2 bases and J by 4 bases, and 6 bases separated the two germline ends. The CDR3 has 13 residues. Looked up from germline, CDR1 is LNHNV and CDR2 is YYDKDF (reference sequence). The CDR3 reads CATSRNSYNEQFF. The CDR3 bases that were read are TGTGCCACCAGCAGAAACTCGTACAATGAG. The variable domain in full, with the rest retrieved from reference TRBV15 and TRBJ2-1, is DAMVIQNPRYQVTQFGKPVTLSCSQTLNHNVMYWYQQKSSQAPKLLFHYYDKDFNNEADTPDNFQSRRPNTSFCFLDIRSPGLGDTAMYLCATSRNSYNEQFFGPGTRLTVL.

Worth noting for this clone: From the germline J gene comes the end of the CDR3, since the read stops 3 residues before it. This chain links TRBV20-1 with TRBJ2-2, with 12 positions matching TRBD2. This CDR3 contains 16 residues. J was trimmed by 2 bases and V by 3 bases; bases with no gene match: 4. The V gene's germline CDR1 is DFQATT and CDR2 SNEGSKA (reference sequence). The CDR3 bases that were read are TGCAGTGCTAGGTCTAGCGGGAGGGTAAACACCGGGGAG. Translated, it gives CSARSSGRVNTGE. The whole CDR3 protein reads CSARSSGRVNTGELFF.

Remarks on this clone: The read stops 3 residues short of the end of the CDR3; the missing end is completed from the germline J gene. The rearrangement links TRBV5-8 to TRBJ2-5; D not resolved. Between the trimmed V and J ends, which lost 0 bases and 2 bases, there was a span of 8 bases. This CDR3 spans 14 amino acids. CDR1 SGHTS and CDR2 YDEGEE come from the germline V gene. Incomplete CDR3 DNA: TGTGCCAGCAGCTTGGGGGCTGGGCAAGAGACC. Translation gives CASSLGAGQET. The CDR3 as a whole reads CASSLGAGQETQYF.

Partial CDR3 DNA: TGTGCCAGCTCTCAGAGCTCTGGGGCCAACGTC. Translation gives CASSQSSGANV. The entire CDR3 is CASSQSSGANVLTF. The rearrangement joins TRBV18 to TRBJ2-6; D not certain. The read ends 3 residues early relative to the CDR3; the germline J gene fills the gap. Per the germline V gene, CDR1 is KGHSH and CDR2 is LQKENI. This CDR3 contains 14 residues. Trimming took 6 bases from V and 0 from J, leaving 6 bases between them.

A remark on this clone: The sequence runs out 3 residues before the end of the CDR3; the remainder is reconstructed from the germline J gene. The genes are TRBV7-6 and TRBJ2-2; 12 bases line up with TRBD2. Looked up from germline, CDR1 is SGHVS and CDR2 is FNYEAQ. Germline trimming cut 5 bases from V and 2 bases from J; bases unmatched to any gene: 9. The length of the CDR3 is 18 residues. CDR3 DNA (partial): TGTGCCAGCAGCCAAGGACTAGCGGGACCCGTAAACACCGGGGAG. It is translated as CASSQGLAGPVNTGE. The complete CDR3 reads CASSQGLAGPVNTGELFF. The complete variable domain, with remaining parts taken from reference TRBV7-6 and TRBJ2-2, reads GAGVSQSPRYKVTKRGQDVALRCDPISGHVSLYWYRQALGQGPEFLTYFNYEAQQDKSGLPNDRFSAERPEGSISTLTIQRTEQRDSAMYRCASSQGLAGPVNTGELFFGEGSRLTVL.

As to this clone: The CDR3 end falls 3 residues outside the read, so it is completed with the germline J gene. The chain links TRBV27 to TRBJ2-4; a possible D gene is TRBD2 (7 bases). The CDR3 totals 15 residues. The germline V and J ends were trimmed by 2 bases and 5 bases, with 13 bases remaining between them. The V gene's germline CDR1 is MNHEY and CDR2 SMNVEV (reference sequence). This CDR3 is CASSLRGATENIQYF. The DNA read from the CDR3 is TGTGCCAGCAGTTTACGGGGGGCGACCGAAAACATT.

A word on this clone: The read finishes 3 residues shy of the CDR3 end, and the germline J gene is used to complete it. The V gene is TRBV19, the J gene TRBJ1-2, with 10 nucleotides matching TRBD1. CDR1 is LNHDA and CDR2 is SQIVND in the germline V gene (reference sequence). This CDR3 is built from 16 residues. V shed 6 bases and J 7 bases; nucleotides not matched to a gene: 14. CDR3 residues: CASSPGRGQGNGGYTF. The DNA read from the CDR3 is TGTGCCAGTAGCCCTGGCAGGGGACAGGGGAACGGTGGC.